The rows below give T cell receptor beta chains drawn from one sample of a study of blood T cells in healthy people across ages. TCRdb redid the calling of the 5' RACE reads with MiXCR, one entry per CDR3 protein. The data contain about 970,000 distinct CDR3 sequences, about 53% of them seen just once; the ten biggest clones take up 20% to 25%. Sequencing used blood. Receptors originate from a woman aged 60-75 years in good health. Each CDR3 is given with its conserved first and last residue. A D gene is named only where the DNA matches it firmly. Size is omitted from some rows. Given values are once, few, many or a class for expanded clones.

length | J | size | D | V | CDR3 | DNA
13 | TRBJ1-6 | few | NA | TRBV5-6 | CASSLRGDSPLHF | TGTGCCAGCAGCCTACGGGGGGATTCACCCCTCCACTTT
12 | TRBJ2-3 | NA | TRBD2 | TRBV28 | CASRSSGWVQYF | TGTGCCAGCAGGTCTAGCGGGTGGGTGCAGTATTTT
17 | TRBJ2-1 | NA | TRBD2 | TRBV27 | CASRTLLTSGIYNEQFF | TGTGCCAGCAGAACCCTACTGACTAGCGGGATTTACAATGAGCAGTTCTTC
16 | TRBJ2-3 | few | TRBD1 | TRBV4-1 | CASSQDFDRERDTQYF | TGCGCCAGCAGCCAAGATTTCGACAGGGAGAGAGATACGCAGTATTTT
14 | TRBJ2-7 | few | NA | TRBV7-9 | CASSPTTGSYEQYF | TGTGCCAGCAGCCCTACTACAGGGAGCTACGAGCAGTACTTC
18 | TRBJ2-3 | few | NA | TRBV15 | CATSRVRFRQEGTDTQYF | TGTGCCACCAGCAGAGTCCGCTTTAGACAGGAGGGCACAGATACGCAGTATTTT
14 | TRBJ2-4 | once | TRBD1 | TRBV27 | CASRPINRGYIQYF | TGTGCCAGCAGGCCAATAAACAGGGGGTACATTCAGTACTTC
16 | TRBJ2-5 | NA | NA | TRBV4-1 | CASREGWLATQETQYF | TGCGCCAGCAGGGAGGGGTGGCTAGCGACGCAAGAGACCCAGTACTTC
18 | TRBJ2-3 | few | TRBD2 | TRBV4-1 | CASSQDRASGRFADTQYF | TGCGCCAGCAGCCAAGACAGGGCAAGCGGGAGGTTCGCAGATACGCAGTATTTT
14 | TRBJ2-2 | few | NA | TRBV2 | CASSVRAVGGELFF | TGTGCCAGCAGTGTCCGGGCCGTAGGCGGGGAGCTGTTTTTT
13 | TRBJ2-1 | few | TRBD1 | TRBV29-1 | CSADRGVFNEQFF | TGCAGCGCCGACAGGGGGGTCTTCAATGAGCAGTTCTTC
14 | TRBJ2-5 | few | TRBD1 | TRBV5-1 | CASWTGAKQETQYF | TGCGCCAGTTGGACAGGGGCCAAACAAGAGACCCAGTACTTC
11 | TRBJ2-7 | many | TRBD1 | TRBV29-1 | CSGQGVGEQYF | TGCAGCGGACAGGGAGTAGGCGAGCAGTACTTC
14 | TRBJ2-1 | NA | TRBD2 | TRBV29-1 | CSATAGGGYNEQFF | TGCAGCGCGACAGCGGGAGGGGGCTACAATGAGCAGTTCTTC
15 | TRBJ2-6 | NA | NA | TRBV15 | CATSRGVPGANVLTF | TGTGCCACCAGCAGAGGAGTGCCTGGGGCCAACGTCCTGACTTTC
14 | TRBJ2-5 | NA | NA | TRBV3-1 | CASSHKGRPPAQYF | TGTGCCAGCAGCCACAAGGGTAGGCCGCCGGCCCAGTACTTC
17 | TRBJ2-3 | NA | NA | TRBV4-3 | CASSHVGGGTGTDTQYF | TGCGCCAGCAGCCACGTAGGGGGAGGCACGGGGACAGATACGCAGTATTTT
16 | TRBJ1-1 | once | NA | TRBV20-1 | CSARDWARAKNTEAFF | TGCAGTGCTAGAGATTGGGCCCGGGCTAAGAACACTGAAGCTTTCTTT
13 | TRBJ2-1 | NA | NA | TRBV28 | CASVLVFGNEQFF | TGTGCCAGCGTCCTGGTGTTCGGGAATGAGCAGTTCTTC
15 | TRBJ2-3 | many | NA | TRBV3-1 | CASSQSLWETTSQYF | TGTGCCAGCAGCCAATCCCTATGGGAGACTACGTCCCAGTATTTT
13 | TRBJ2-3 | few | NA | TRBV7-8 | CASSYWGPDTQYF | TGTGCCAGCAGCTACTGGGGCCCAGATACGCAGTATTTT
15 | TRBJ2-7 | few | NA | TRBV7-2 | CASSLVSGLSPEQYF | TGTGCCAGCAGCTTAGTATCAGGGCTCAGCCCCGAGCAGTACTTC
16 | TRBJ2-7 | few | NA | TRBV28 | CASSPFESTGRYEQYF | TGTGCCAGCAGCCCATTCGAGTCGACAGGCCGGTACGAGCAGTACTTC
13 | TRBJ2-2 | NA | NA | TRBV9 | CASSVGRSRELFF | TGTGCCAGCAGCGTAGGACGGAGCAGGGAGCTGTTTTTT
14 | TRBJ2-1 | NA | NA | TRBV4-3 | CASSQDRRGHEQFF | TGCGCCAGCAGCCAAGATCGGAGGGGCCATGAGCAGTTCTTC
13 | TRBJ2-7 | many | TRBD1 | TRBV5-5 | CASSHDRDYEQYF | TGCGCCAGCAGCCACGACAGGGACTACGAGCAGTACTTC
12 | TRBJ1-6 | NA | NA | TRBV6-5 | CASTSGSSPLHF | TGTGCCAGCACGTCAGGGAGTTCACCCCTCCACTTT
13 | TRBJ1-5 | NA | NA | TRBV29-1 | CSVGSLADQPQHF | TGCAGCGTTGGCAGCCTTGCGGATCAGCCCCAGCATTTT
16 | TRBJ2-7 | NA | TRBD2 | TRBV5-1 | CASSGRSSGSGNEQYF | TGCGCCAGCTCGGGGAGGAGTAGCGGGAGTGGTAACGAGCAGTACTTC
15 | TRBJ2-7 | NA | NA | TRBV6-5 | CASSYSIGKAYEQYF | TGTGCCAGCAGTTACTCGATAGGGAAGGCCTACGAGCAGTACTTC
15 | TRBJ1-5 | NA | NA | TRBV27 | CASRQGRTGNQPQHF | TGTGCCAGCAGGCAAGGCAGGACCGGCAATCAGCCCCAGCATTTT
15 | TRBJ2-7 | few | TRBD2 | TRBV6-6 | CASSYSQREGYEQYF | TGTGCCAGCAGTTACTCGCAGCGGGAGGGATACGAGCAGTACTTC
15 | TRBJ1-5 | NA | NA | TRBV25-1 | CASSEGDPGNQPQHF | TGTGCCAGCAGTGAAGGAGACCCGGGCAATCAGCCCCAGCATTTT
15 | TRBJ2-7 | NA | NA | TRBV5-1 | CASRVGTAENYEQYF | TGCGCCAGCAGGGTTGGGACTGCGGAGAACTACGAGCAGTACTTC
15 | TRBJ1-4 | few | TRBD1 | TRBV9 | CASSPRTGFQGELFF | TGTGCCAGCAGCCCCCGGACAGGGTTTCAGGGGGAACTGTTTTTT
16 | TRBJ2-3 | NA | NA | TRBV25-1 | CASVSRGGASTDTQYF | TGTGCCAGCGTTTCCCGTGGCGGGGCCAGCACAGATACGCAGTATTTT
14 | TRBJ2-4 | few | NA | TRBV29-1 | CSVCGRLAKNIQYF | TGCAGCGTCTGCGGTCGCCTAGCCAAAAACATTCAGTACTTC
12 | TRBJ2-1 | NA | NA | TRBV20-1 | CSATLRYNEQFF | TGCAGTGCCACTCTACGCTACAATGAGCAGTTCTTC
16 | TRBJ2-1 | NA | TRBD2 | TRBV4-2 | CASSPVGTTNYNEQFF | TGTGCCAGCAGCCCGGTCGGGACTACCAACTACAATGAGCAGTTCTTC
12 | TRBJ1-2 | NA | NA | TRBV20-1 | CSAPGLHYGYTF | TGCAGTGCACCCGGGTTACACTATGGCTACACCTTC
15 | TRBJ2-4 | NA | TRBD1 | TRBV15 | CATSSWGQGYNEQYF | TGTGCCACCAGCAGCTGGGGACAGGGGTACAATGAGCAGTACTTC
16 | TRBJ2-7 | NA | NA | TRBV27 | CASSSYLGWAGYEQYF | TGTGCCAGCAGTTCCTATCTCGGCTGGGCGGGTTACGAGCAGTACTTC
14 | TRBJ1-6 | few | NA | TRBV7-9 | CASSETVYNSPLHF | TGTGCCAGCAGCGAGACAGTCTATAATTCACCCCTCCACTTT
16 | TRBJ2-2 | NA | TRBD2 | TRBV7-2 | CASTRSGGGHTGELFF | TGTGCCAGCACCCGAAGCGGGGGAGGACACACCGGGGAGCTGTTTTTT
14 | TRBJ1-2 | few | NA | TRBV29-1 | CSVEDSGRYYGYTF | TGCAGCGTTGAAGATTCGGGCAGGTACTATGGCTACACCTTC
13 | TRBJ2-7 | NA | NA | TRBV4-1 | CASSQQTGYEEYF | TGCGCCAGCAGCCAGCAGACGGGGTACGAGGAGTACTTC
14 | TRBJ2-3 | NA | NA | TRBV5-1 | CASSDEREADTQYF | TGCGCCAGCAGCGATGAAAGAGAGGCAGATACGCAGTATTTT
13 | TRBJ2-7 | NA | TRBD2 | TRBV10-3 | CASLEREGGEQYF | TGTGCCAGTCTAGAGCGGGAGGGCGGCGAGCAGTACTTC
15 | TRBJ2-7 | NA | TRBD1 | TRBV28 | CASRRPGGSTYEQYF | TGTGCCAGCAGACGGCCAGGGGGTTCGACCTACGAGCAGTACTTC
16 | TRBJ2-1 | NA | TRBD2 | TRBV5-1 | CASSLELAGVPDEQFF | TGCGCCAGCAGCTTGGAACTAGCGGGAGTCCCCGATGAGCAGTTCTTC
16 | TRBJ2-1 | NA | TRBD2 | TRBV6-2/TRBV6-3 | CASKTAGGTSYNEQFF | TGTGCCAGCAAAACCGCGGGAGGAACTTCCTACAATGAGCAGTTCTTC
19 | TRBJ2-1 | NA | TRBD2 | TRBV11-3 | CASSSKGTSGSGSYNEQFF | TGTGCCAGCAGCTCTAAAGGGACTAGCGGGAGTGGCTCCTACAATGAGCAGTTCTTC
15 | TRBJ2-1 | NA | NA | TRBV6-2/TRBV6-3 | CASSKSGTPYNEQFF | TGTGCCAGCAGTAAGAGCGGGACACCCTACAATGAGCAGTTCTTC
14 | TRBJ2-3 | NA | NA | TRBV29-1 | CSVVAVSSTDTRYF | TGCAGCGTTGTCGCGGTCTCTAGCACAGATACGCGGTATTTT
13 | TRBJ1-1 | NA | TRBD1 | TRBV2 | CASTQDRRTEAFF | TGTGCCAGCACACAGGACAGGAGGACTGAAGCTTTCTTT
10 | TRBJ2-4 | few | NA | TRBV29-1 | CSVRKNIQYF | TGCAGCGTTCGGAAGAACATTCAGTACTTC
13 | TRBJ1-1 | NA | NA | TRBV27 | CASSRLQVTEAFF | TGTGCCAGCAGTCGATTGCAGGTAACGGAAGCTTTCTTT
19 | TRBJ2-3 | NA | TRBD2 | TRBV4-1 | CASSQEGLAGVSKTDTQYF | TGCGCCAGCAGCCAAGAGGGACTAGCGGGAGTTAGTAAGACAGATACGCAGTATTTT
16 | TRBJ2-7 | NA | NA | TRBV5-1 | CASGPGTQGGNSEQYF | TGCGCCAGCGGCCCCGGGACACAGGGAGGGAATTCCGAGCAGTACTTC